This T cell receptor beta chain was found in a study of cytomegalovirus exposure and HLA in healthy donors. Broader study findings: TCR beta chain V- and J-gene trimming was linked, in a later analysis, to a missense variant in DCLRE1C. Most subjects' HLA-A and HLA-B alleles were reportedly predicted from TCR beta sequences. The only immune exposure information that was available was CMV serostatus.

Germline loops: CDR1 MNHNY, CDR2 SVGAGI (reference sequence). V gave up 0 bases and J gave up 2 bases; unmatched junction bases: 6. The CDR3 has 16 residues. With regard to this clone: Its antigen is currently unknown.

A multiplex PCR was run with 60 Vbeta primers and 13 Jbeta primers. The data were produced by immunoSEQ multiplex PCR, yet TCRdb's version contains in-frame clones alone and is incomplete. The sample carries under 250,000 clones, over 70% recorded once. Sample: PBMCs. The V and J genes are TRBV6-6 and TRBJ2-5; TRBD2 aligns across 7 bases. The source is an older woman in good health and CMV-seropositive. The chain's CDR3 is CASSYSVAGEQETQYF. In DNA, the CDR3 is TGTGCCAGCAGTTACTCCGTGGCGGGAGAGCAAGAGACCCAGTACTTC.